The source of this TCR beta chain is a study of technical replicates of blood from a handful of donors. Germline values: CDR1 SNHLY, CDR2 FYNNEI. The CDR3 loop spans 13 amino acids. Trimming left V 8 bases short and J 3 bases short, with 14 bases between. Here immunoSEQ multiplex PCR was the method, and the copy in TCRdb shows in-frame clones only, minus some. The sample lists tens of thousands of clones; more than 85% were seen once. The V call is TRBV2, the J call TRBJ2-7; the D gene is possibly TRBD1 (7 bases). The receptor was isolated from a human donor in good health. Some clones in this sample may be carry-over from other donors' samples. The material sequenced was T cells isolated from PBMCs. This chain's CDR3 is CASLGGTDYEQYF. The DNA for the CDR3 is TGTGCCAGCTTAGGGGGGACAGACTACGAGCAGTACTTC.